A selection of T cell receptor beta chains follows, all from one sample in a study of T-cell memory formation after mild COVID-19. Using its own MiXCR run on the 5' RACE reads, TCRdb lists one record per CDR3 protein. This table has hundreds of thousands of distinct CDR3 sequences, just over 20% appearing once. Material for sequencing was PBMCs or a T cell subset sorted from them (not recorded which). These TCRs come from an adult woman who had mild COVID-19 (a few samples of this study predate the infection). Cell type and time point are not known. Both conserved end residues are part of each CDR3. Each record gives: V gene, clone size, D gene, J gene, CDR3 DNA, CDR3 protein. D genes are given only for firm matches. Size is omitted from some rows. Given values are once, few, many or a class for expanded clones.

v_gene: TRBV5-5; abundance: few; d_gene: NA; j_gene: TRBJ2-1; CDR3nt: TGTGCCAGCAGCTTGGGGACTTCACTGGGCAATGAGCAGTTCTTC; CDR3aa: CASSLGTSLGNEQFF
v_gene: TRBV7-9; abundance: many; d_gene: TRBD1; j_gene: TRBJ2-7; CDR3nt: TGTGCCAGCAGCCTGGGACAGGGGGCTCCCCACGAGCAGTACTTC; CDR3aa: CASSLGQGAPHEQYF
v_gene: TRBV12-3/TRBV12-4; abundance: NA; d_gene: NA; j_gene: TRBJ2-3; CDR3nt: TGTGCCATCAGTCCCTCGCAGGCGGGCGCAGATACGCAGTATTTT; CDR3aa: CAISPSQAGADTQYF
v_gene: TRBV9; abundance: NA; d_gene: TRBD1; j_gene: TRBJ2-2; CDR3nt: TGTGCCAGCAGCGTAGGGGTCGGGACAGGATTCACCGGGGAGCTGTTTTTT; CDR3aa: CASSVGVGTGFTGELFF
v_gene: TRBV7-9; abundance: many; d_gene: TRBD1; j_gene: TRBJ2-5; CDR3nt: TGTGCCAGCAGCTTAGTTGGACAGGGGAGAGAGACCCAGTACTTC; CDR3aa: CASSLVGQGRETQYF
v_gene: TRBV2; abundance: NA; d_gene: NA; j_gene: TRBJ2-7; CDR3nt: TGTGCCAGCAGTGATCCCAGGGGTGGCTACGAGCAGTACTTC; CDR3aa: CASSDPRGGYEQYF
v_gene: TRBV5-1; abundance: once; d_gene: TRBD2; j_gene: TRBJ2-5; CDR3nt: TGCGCCAGCAGCCTCCTGACTAGCGGGAGAAGCTTAGGAAAAGAGACCCAGTACTTC; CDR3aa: CASSLLTSGRSLGKETQYF
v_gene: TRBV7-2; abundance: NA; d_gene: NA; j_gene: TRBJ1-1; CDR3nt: TGTGCCAGCAGCTTAGCGAGTTCGATTGGCACTGAAGCTTTCTTT; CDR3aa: CASSLASSIGTEAFF
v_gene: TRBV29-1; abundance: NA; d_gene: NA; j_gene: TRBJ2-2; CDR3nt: TGCAGCGTGAGGAGGACCGGGGAGCTGTTTTTT; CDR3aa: CSVRRTGELFF
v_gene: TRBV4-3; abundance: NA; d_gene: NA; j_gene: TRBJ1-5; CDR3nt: TGCGCCAGCAGCCTCGGGACCCACTCCAATCAGCCCCAGCATTTT; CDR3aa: CASSLGTHSNQPQHF
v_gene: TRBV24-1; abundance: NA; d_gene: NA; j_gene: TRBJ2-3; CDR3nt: TGTGCCACCAGTGATTTCAGTAATACCCCGCAGTATTTT; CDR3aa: CATSDFSNTPQYF
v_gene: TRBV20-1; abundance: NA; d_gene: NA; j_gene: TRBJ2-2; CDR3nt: TGCAGTGCTAGACAAGGGCTGGGGGAGCTGTTTTTT; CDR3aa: CSARQGLGELFF
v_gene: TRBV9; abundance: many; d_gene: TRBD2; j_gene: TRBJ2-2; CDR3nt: TGTGCCAGCAGCGTAGCTAGCGGGACGAACACCGGGGAGCTGTTTTTT; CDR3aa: CASSVASGTNTGELFF
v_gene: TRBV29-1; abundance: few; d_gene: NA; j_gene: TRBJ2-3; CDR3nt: TGCAGCGTAGAAAAAGGGACTAGCACAGATACGCAGTATTTT; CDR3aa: CSVEKGTSTDTQYF
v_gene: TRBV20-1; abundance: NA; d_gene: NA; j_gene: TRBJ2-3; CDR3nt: TGCAGTGCCGCCTCTAGCGTCGACATAGATACGCAGTATTTT; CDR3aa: CSAASSVDIDTQYF
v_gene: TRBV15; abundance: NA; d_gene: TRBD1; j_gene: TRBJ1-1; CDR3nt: TGTGCCACCAGCAGAGGGGACAGCACTGAAGCTTTCTTT; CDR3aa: CATSRGDSTEAFF
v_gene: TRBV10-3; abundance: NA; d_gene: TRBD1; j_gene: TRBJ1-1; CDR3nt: TGTGCCGTCCGGACAGGGGCGGCCACTGAAGCTTTCTTT; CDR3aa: CAVRTGAATEAFF
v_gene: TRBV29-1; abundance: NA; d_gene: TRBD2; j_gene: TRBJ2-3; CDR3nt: TGCAGCGTTGCACGGGGGGGCCCAGATACGCAGTATTTT; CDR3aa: CSVARGGPDTQYF
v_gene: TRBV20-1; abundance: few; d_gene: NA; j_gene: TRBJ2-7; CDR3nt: TGCAGTGCTCCAGGCGATTACGAGCAGTACTTC; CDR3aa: CSAPGDYEQYF
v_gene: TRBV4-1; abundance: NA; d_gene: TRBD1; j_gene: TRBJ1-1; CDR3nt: TGCGCCAGCAGCCAAGAGCCGTTGGCAGGGGGGAGCACTGAAGCTTTCTTT; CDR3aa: CASSQEPLAGGSTEAFF
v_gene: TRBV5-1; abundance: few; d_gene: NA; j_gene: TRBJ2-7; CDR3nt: TGCGCCAGCAGCTTGGCTGGGGACGGCCCCTACGAGCAGTACTTC; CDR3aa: CASSLAGDGPYEQYF
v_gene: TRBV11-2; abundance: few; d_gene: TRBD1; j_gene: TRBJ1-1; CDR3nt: TGTGCCAGCAGCTGGGGACAGGACAGCACTGAAGCTTTCTTT; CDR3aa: CASSWGQDSTEAFF
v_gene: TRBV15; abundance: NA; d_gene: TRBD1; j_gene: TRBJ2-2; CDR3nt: TGTGCCACCAGCAAACAGGGGTTGTCCGGGGAGCTGTTTTTT; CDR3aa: CATSKQGLSGELFF
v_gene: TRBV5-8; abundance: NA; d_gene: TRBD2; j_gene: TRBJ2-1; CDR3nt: TGTGCCAGCAGCTGGTCCGTCCGCCGGACTAGCGGAGTCTCCTACAATGAGCAGTTCTTC; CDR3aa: CASSWSVRRTSGVSYNEQFF
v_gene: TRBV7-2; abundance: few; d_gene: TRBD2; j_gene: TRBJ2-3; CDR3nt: TGTGCCAGCAGCTTAGGCAGCGGGGGATCAGATACGCAGTATTTT; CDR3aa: CASSLGSGGSDTQYF
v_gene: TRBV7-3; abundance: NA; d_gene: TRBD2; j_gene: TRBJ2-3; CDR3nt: TGTGCCAGCAGCTCGATTCTGGCGGGGGGGCCGAATACGCAGTATTTT; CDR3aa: CASSSILAGGPNTQYF
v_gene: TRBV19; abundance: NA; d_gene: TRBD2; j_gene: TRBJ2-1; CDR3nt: TGTGCCAGTAGTATTTCGGGAAGCGGGAGAGGCTACAATGAGCAGTTCTTC; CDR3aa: CASSISGSGRGYNEQFF
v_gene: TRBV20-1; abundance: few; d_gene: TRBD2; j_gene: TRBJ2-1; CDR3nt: TGCAGTGCCCCTAGGGGACTAACGAGCTCCTACAATGAGCAGTTCTTC; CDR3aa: CSAPRGLTSSYNEQFF
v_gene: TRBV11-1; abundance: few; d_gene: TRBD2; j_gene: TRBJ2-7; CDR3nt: TGTGCCAGCAGCCCTGACTTAGCGGGAGTGAATGGCGAGCAGTACTTC; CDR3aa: CASSPDLAGVNGEQYF
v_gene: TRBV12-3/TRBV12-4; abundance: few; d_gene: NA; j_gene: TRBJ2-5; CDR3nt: TGTGCCAGCAGTTTAGAGTATGAGGGGATGAAGACCCAGTACTTC; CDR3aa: CASSLEYEGMKTQYF
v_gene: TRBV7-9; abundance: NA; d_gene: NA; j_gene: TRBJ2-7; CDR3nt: TGTGCCAGCAGCCCCCCCTCGGGCTCCTACGAGCAGTACTTC; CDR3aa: CASSPPSGSYEQYF
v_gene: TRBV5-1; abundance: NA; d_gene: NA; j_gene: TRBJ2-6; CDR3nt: TGCGCCAGCAGCCCACCTCACACCGCCTCTGGGGCCAACGTCCTGACTTTC; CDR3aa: CASSPPHTASGANVLTF
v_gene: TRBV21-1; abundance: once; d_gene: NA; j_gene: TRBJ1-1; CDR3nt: TGTGCCAGCAGCAAAGGGGACAAGACGGGGGACACTGAAGCTTTCTTT; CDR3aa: CASSKGDKTGDTEAFF
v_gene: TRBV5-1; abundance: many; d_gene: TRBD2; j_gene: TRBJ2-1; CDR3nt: TGCGCCAGCAGATTAGCGGGAGGCAACAATGAGCAGTTCTTC; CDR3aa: CASRLAGGNNEQFF
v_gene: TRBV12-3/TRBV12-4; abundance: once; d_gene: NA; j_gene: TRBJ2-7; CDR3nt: TGTGCCAGCAGTTGGACCGGGGAGCAGTACTTC; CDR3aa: CASSWTGEQYF
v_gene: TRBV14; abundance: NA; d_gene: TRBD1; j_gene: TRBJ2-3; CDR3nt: TGTGCCAGCAGCCAAAGGAGTCCCGGGACAGGGACTTCAGATACGCAGTATTTT; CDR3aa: CASSQRSPGTGTSDTQYF
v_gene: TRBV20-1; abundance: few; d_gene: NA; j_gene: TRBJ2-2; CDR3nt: TGCAGTGCTAGAGCTCCAGGGGCGAACACCGGGGAGCTGTTTTTT; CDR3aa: CSARAPGANTGELFF
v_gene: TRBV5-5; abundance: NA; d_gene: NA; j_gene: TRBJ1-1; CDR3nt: TGTGCCAGCAGCCGACAGTGGGGGGACACTGAAGCTTTCTTT; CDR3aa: CASSRQWGDTEAFF
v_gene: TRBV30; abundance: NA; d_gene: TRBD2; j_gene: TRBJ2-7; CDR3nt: TGTGCCTGGAGTGGAGAGCGGGGGGGCCCCTACGAGCAGTACTTC; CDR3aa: CAWSGERGGPYEQYF
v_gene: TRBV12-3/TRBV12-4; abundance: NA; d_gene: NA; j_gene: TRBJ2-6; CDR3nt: TGTGCCAGCAGCCCCGGGCCTTCTGGGGCCAACGTCCTGACTTTC; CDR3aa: CASSPGPSGANVLTF
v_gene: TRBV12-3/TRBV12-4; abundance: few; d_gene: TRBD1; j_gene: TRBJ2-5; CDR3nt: TGTGCCAGCAGTGAAAGGGACAGGGAAGAGACCCAGTACTTC; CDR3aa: CASSERDREETQYF
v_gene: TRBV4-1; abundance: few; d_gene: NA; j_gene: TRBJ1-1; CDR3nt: TGCGCCAGCAGCCAAGTCTCGACCACTGAAGCTTTCTTT; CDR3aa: CASSQVSTTEAFF
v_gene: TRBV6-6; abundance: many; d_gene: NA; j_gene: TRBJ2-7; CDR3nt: TGTGCCAGCAGTTACTCGATTGTTGGCGGGGCCTACGAGCAGTACTTC; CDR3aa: CASSYSIVGGAYEQYF
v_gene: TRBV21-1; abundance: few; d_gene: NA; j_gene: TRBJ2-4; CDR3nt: TGTGCCAGCAGCAAGACCTATGGGACAGAGAAAAACATTCAGTACTTC; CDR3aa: CASSKTYGTEKNIQYF